A selection of T cell receptor beta chains follows, all from one sample in a study of regulatory T cells in long-lasting Graves disease. TCRdb fed the multiplex PCR reads into MiXCR, producing one record per CDR3 protein. The top ten hold roughly a tenth of the sample, which has roughly 500,000 distinct CDR3 sequences, about 13% seen once. The same data also went into a second study, on T cells in Graves' hyperthyroidism and ophthalmopathy.

The sample consisted of peripheral blood mononuclear cells (PBMCs), taken at new diagnosis, from a patient treated with antithyroid drugs. These receptors were obtained from a man under 40 with Graves disease. The conserved cysteine and the conserved F or W are not part of the CDR3 here. Each record gives: J gene, D gene, V gene, CDR3 protein. D genes are given only for firm matches.

j_gene: TRBJ1-1
d_gene: TRBD1
v_gene: TRBV27
CDR3aa: ASRMGQMNTEAF

j_gene: TRBJ1-1
d_gene: .
v_gene: TRBV6-1
CDR3aa: ASRKFRENTEAF

j_gene: TRBJ2-5
d_gene: TRBD2
v_gene: TRBV12-3/TRBV12-4
CDR3aa: ASTMGLAGRGETQY

j_gene: TRBJ1-1
d_gene: TRBD1
v_gene: TRBV5-1
CDR3aa: ASSLIQGGNTEAF

j_gene: TRBJ2-3
d_gene: .
v_gene: TRBV2
CDR3aa: ASSLSPAGPSTDTQY

j_gene: TRBJ1-1
d_gene: TRBD1
v_gene: TRBV24-1
CDR3aa: APTTGVNTEAF

j_gene: TRBJ2-1
d_gene: TRBD2
v_gene: TRBV12-3/TRBV12-4
CDR3aa: ASTAGTSGLNEQF

j_gene: TRBJ2-3
d_gene: .
v_gene: TRBV5-5
CDR3aa: ASTPLPDWNTDTQY

j_gene: TRBJ2-5
d_gene: .
v_gene: TRBV29-1
CDR3aa: SVESFSARLGTQY

j_gene: TRBJ2-1
d_gene: TRBD2
v_gene: TRBV20-1
CDR3aa: SARDIAGGNKYNEQF

j_gene: TRBJ2-7
d_gene: .
v_gene: TRBV3-1
CDR3aa: ASSQGPGTNDEQY

j_gene: TRBJ2-2
d_gene: .
v_gene: TRBV5-1
CDR3aa: ASKEMGTGELF

j_gene: TRBJ2-1
d_gene: TRBD1
v_gene: TRBV6-4
CDR3aa: ASSRDRDWVEQF

j_gene: TRBJ2-3
d_gene: TRBD2
v_gene: TRBV7-9
CDR3aa: ASIEAGGEDTQY

j_gene: TRBJ1-4
d_gene: .
v_gene: TRBV12-3/TRBV12-4
CDR3aa: ASRAGGREFGLF

j_gene: TRBJ1-1
d_gene: .
v_gene: TRBV4-1
CDR3aa: ASSRGWGDEAF

j_gene: TRBJ1-1
d_gene: .
v_gene: TRBV18
CDR3aa: ASSPSNMNTEAF

j_gene: TRBJ2-1
d_gene: .
v_gene: TRBV4-1
CDR3aa: ASSHLFRDPEQF

j_gene: TRBJ2-7
d_gene: TRBD1
v_gene: TRBV29-1
CDR3aa: SVLGQGAMDEQY

j_gene: TRBJ1-5
d_gene: TRBD1
v_gene: TRBV6-1
CDR3aa: ASSDQGALILSQH

j_gene: TRBJ2-7
d_gene: TRBD2
v_gene: TRBV2
CDR3aa: ASSPPLAAHYEQY

j_gene: TRBJ1-1
d_gene: TRBD1
v_gene: TRBV20-1
CDR3aa: SAVTGFEAF